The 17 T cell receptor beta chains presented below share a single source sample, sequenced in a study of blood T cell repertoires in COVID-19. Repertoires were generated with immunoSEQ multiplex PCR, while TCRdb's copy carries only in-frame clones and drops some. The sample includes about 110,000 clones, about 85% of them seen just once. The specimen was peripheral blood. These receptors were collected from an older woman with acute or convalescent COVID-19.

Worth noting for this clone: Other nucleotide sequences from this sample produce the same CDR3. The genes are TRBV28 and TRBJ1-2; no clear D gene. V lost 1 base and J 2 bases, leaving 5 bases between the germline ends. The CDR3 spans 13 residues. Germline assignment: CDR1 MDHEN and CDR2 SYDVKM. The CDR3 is CASSLLTNYGYTF. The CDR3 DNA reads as TGTGCCAGCAGTTTATTGACAAACTATGGCTACACCTTC.

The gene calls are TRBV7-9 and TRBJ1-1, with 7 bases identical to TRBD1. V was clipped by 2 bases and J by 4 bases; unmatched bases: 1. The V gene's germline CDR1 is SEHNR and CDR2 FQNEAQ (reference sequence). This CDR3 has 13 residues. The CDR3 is CASSLNRGTEAFF. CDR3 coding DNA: TGTGCCAGCAGCTTAAACAGGGGCACTGAAGCTTTCTTT.

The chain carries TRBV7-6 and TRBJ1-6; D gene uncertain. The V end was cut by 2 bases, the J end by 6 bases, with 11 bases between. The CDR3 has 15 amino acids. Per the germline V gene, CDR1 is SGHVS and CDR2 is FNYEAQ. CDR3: CASSLNPEGNSPLHF. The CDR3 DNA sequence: TGTGCCAGCAGCTTAAATCCGGAGGGTAATTCACCCCTCCACTTT.

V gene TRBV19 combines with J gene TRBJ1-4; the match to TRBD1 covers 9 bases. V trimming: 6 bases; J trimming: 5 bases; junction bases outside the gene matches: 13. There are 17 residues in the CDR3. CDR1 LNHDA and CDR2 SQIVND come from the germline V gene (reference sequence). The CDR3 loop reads CASSDGQGQWGNEKLFF. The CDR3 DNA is TGTGCCAGTAGCGACGGACAGGGGCAATGGGGGAATGAAAAACTGTTTTTT.

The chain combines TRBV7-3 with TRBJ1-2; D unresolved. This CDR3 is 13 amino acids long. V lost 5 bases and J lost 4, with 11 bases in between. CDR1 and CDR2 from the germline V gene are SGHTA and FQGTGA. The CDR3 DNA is TGTGCCAGCAGCGCGGGCGGCCTCTATGGCTACACCTTC. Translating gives CASSAGGLYGYTF.

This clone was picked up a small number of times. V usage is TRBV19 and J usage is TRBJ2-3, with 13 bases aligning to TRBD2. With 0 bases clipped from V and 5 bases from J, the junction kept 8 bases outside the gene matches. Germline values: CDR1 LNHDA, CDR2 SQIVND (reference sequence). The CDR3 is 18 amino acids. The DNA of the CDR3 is TGTGCCAGTAGTATAGATTTGGGGACTAGCGGGGTAGGAGATACGCAGTATTTT. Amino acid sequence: CASSIDLGTSGVGDTQYF.

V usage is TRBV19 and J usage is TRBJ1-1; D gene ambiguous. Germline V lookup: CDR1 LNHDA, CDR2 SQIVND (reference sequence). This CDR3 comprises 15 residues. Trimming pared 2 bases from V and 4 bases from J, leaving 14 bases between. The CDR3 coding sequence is TGTGCCAGTAGTATATCGGGGAACCGGGGCACTGAAGCTTTCTTT. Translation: CASSISGNRGTEAFF.

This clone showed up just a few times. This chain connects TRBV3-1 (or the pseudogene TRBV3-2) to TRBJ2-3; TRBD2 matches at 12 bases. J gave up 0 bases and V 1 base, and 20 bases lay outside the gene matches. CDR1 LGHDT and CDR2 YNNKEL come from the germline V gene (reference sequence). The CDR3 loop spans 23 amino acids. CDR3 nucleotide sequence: TGTGCCAGCAGCCAAGCGTATCCGACTAGCGGGGGCCCAAGTTATCCTAGCACAGATACGCAGTATTTT. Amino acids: CASSQAYPTSGGPSYPSTDTQYF.

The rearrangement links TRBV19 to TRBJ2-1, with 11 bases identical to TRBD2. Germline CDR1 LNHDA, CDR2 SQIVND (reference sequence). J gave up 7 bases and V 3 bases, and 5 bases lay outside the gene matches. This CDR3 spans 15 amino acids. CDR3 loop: CASSMRASGGNEQFF. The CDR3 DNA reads TGTGCCAGTAGTATGAGGGCTAGCGGGGGGAATGAGCAGTTCTTC.

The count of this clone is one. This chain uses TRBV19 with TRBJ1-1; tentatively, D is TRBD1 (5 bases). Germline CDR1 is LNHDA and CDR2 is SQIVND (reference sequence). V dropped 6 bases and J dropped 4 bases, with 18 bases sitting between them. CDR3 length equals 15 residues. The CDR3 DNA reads TGTGCCAGTAGGGGTCTTGGGGCAGCGGGCACTGAAGCTTTCTTT. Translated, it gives CASRGLGAAGTEAFF.

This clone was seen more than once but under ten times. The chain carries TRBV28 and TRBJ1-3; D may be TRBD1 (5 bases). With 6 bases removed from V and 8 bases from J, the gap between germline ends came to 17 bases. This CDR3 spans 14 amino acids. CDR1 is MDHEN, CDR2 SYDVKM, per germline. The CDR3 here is CASSVGGVLYTIYF. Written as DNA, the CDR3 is TGTGCCAGCAGCGTCGGGGGGGTTCTATACACCATATATTTT.

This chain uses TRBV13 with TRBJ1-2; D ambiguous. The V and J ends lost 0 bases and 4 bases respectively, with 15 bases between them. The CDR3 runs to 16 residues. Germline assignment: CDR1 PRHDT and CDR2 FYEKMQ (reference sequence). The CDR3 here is CASSLGGGERPYGYTF. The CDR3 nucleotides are TGTGCCAGCAGCTTAGGGGGAGGAGAGAGACCCTATGGCTACACCTTC. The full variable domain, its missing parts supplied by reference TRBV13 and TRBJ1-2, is AAGVIQSPRHLIKEKRETATLKCYPIPRHDTVYWYQQGPGQDPQFLISFYEKMQSDKGSIPDRFSAQQFSDYHSELNMSSLELGDSALYFCASSLGGGERPYGYTFGSGTRLTVV.

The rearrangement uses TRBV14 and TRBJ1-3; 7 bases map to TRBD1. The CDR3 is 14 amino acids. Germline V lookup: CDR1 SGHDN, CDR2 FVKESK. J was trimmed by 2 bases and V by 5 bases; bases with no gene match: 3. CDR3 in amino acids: CASSADRAGNTIYF. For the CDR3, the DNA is TGTGCCAGCAGCGCAGACAGGGCTGGAAACACCATATATTTT.

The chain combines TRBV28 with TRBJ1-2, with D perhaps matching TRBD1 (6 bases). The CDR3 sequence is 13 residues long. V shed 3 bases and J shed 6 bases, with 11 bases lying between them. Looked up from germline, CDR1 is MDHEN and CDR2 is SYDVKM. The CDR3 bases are TGTGCCAGCAGTTTTACAGGGAGCAATGGCTACACCTTC. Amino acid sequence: CASSFTGSNGYTF.

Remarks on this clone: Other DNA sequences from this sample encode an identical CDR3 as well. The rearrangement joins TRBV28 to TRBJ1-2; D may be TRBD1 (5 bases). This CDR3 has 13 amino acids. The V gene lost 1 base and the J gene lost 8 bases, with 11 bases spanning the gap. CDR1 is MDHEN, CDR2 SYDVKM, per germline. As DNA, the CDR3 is TGTGCCAGCAGTTTATCCTCCAGGGTAGGCTACACCTTC. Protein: CASSLSSRVGYTF.

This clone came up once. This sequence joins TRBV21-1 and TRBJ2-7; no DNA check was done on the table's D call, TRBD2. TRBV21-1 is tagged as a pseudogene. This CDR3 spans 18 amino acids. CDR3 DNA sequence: TGTGCCAGCAGCAAAATCGTTCGCGGAGTGCGGGAGATCTACGAGCAGTACGTC. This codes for CASSKIVRGVREIYEQYV.

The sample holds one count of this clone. The CDR3 protein is CASRKGLAGTNTGELFF. The DNA for the CDR3 is TGTGCCAGCAGGAAAGGACTAGCGGGAACGAACACCGGGGAGCTGTTTTTT. The rearrangement joins TRBV28 to TRBJ2-2; TRBD2 matches 12 bases. Germline V gene data show CDR1 as MDHEN and CDR2 as SYDVKM. This CDR3 has 17 amino acids. J lost 0 bases, V lost 6 bases, and 5 bases had no gene match.